This TCR beta chain was recorded in a study of cytomegalovirus exposure and HLA in healthy donors. Notes on this clone: What it binds is unknown.

Study-wide results and caveats: The classifier, whose performance was assessed in both the original and validation cohorts, reportedly diagnosed cytomegalovirus status with high specificity and sensitivity. Several of the most significant clusters appeared linked to common viral pathogens, based on a later analysis. From TCR beta sequences, most subjects' HLA-A and HLA-B alleles were reportedly predicted accurately.

The PCR ran on 60 Vbeta and 13 Jbeta primers. The protocol was immunoSEQ multiplex PCR, while the TCRdb copy is restricted to in-frame clones and leaves out a portion. The table records roughly 200,000 clones, 82% of them present only once. V gave up 7 bases and J gave up 1 base; unmatched junction bases: 6. The CDR3 totals 14 residues. CDR1 and CDR2 (germline): MNHNY, SVGAGI (reference sequence). This sequence originates from a woman aged 40 to 49 in good health and CMV-seronegative. This chain joins TRBV6-6 and TRBJ2-5; 7 bases match TRBD1. The sequencing sample was made of PBMCs. The chain's CDR3 is CASKSSGGQETQYF. CDR3 sequence (DNA): TGTGCCAGCAAGAGCTCAGGGGGCCAAGAGACCCAGTACTTC.